What follows are 18 T cell receptor beta chains derived from one specimen sequenced in a study of cytomegalovirus exposure and HLA in healthy donors. Primers: 60 Vbeta forward and 13 Jbeta reverse. Produced via immunoSEQ multiplex PCR; TCRdb's table is partial and in-frame only. Listed are about 140,000 clones; 2.2% falls within the top ten. The sequencing input was PBMCs. These receptors were collected from a woman aged 18-29 years in good health and CMV-seronegative.

V gene TRBV7-2 combines with J gene TRBJ1-4; D not certain. Deletions cut 2 bases from V and 10 bases from J, with 17 bases between. This CDR3 is 15 amino acids long. Per the germline V gene, CDR1 is SGHTA and CDR2 is FQGNSA. The CDR3 bases are TGTGCCAGCAGCTTAACCTCCATCACCCCGAGAAAACTGTTTTTT. Translating it yields CASSLTSITPRKLFF.

The genes are TRBV7-8 and TRBJ1-1; tentatively, D is TRBD1 (5 bases). The CDR3 loop spans 18 amino acids. Germline lookup yields CDR1 SGHVS and CDR2 FQNEAQ. V lost 1 base to trimming and J lost 1 base, with 19 bases between them. CDR3 sequence reads: CASSLGLILRGKNTEAFF. The CDR3 bases are TGTGCCAGCAGCTTAGGTCTGATTTTGCGGGGCAAGAACACTGAAGCTTTCTTT. Full variable domain (missing parts from reference TRBV7-8 and TRBJ1-1): GAGVSQSPRYKVAKRGQDVALRCDPISGHVSLFWYQQALGQGPEFLTYFQNEAQLDKSGLPSDRFFAERPEGSVSTLKIQRTQQEDSAVYLCASSLGLILRGKNTEAFFGQGTRLTVV.

J is TRBJ2-7 and V is TRBV5-1; 9 nucleotides align to TRBD2. Germline lookup yields CDR1 SGHRS and CDR2 YFSETQ. Trimming removed 5 bases from V and 6 bases from J; junction bases left unmatched: 12. CDR3 size: 15 residues. This chain's CDR3 is CASSSAASGVVEQYF. In DNA form, the CDR3 reads TGCGCCAGCAGTTCCGCGGCTAGCGGGGTCGTCGAGCAGTACTTC.

This chain connects TRBV30 to TRBJ2-2, with 7 bases lining up with TRBD2. V lost 3 bases, J lost 7 bases, and 14 bases stayed unmatched. The CDR3 runs 16 residues. Germline CDR1 and CDR2: GTSNPN and SVGIG (reference sequence). CDR3 DNA: TGTGCCTGGAGAGGGTGGCTAGCGGAGGGGAACGGGGAGCTGTTTTTT. This sequence encodes CAWRGWLAEGNGELFF.

The chain carries TRBV27 and TRBJ1-5, with 7 bases aligning to TRBD1. There are 15 residues in the CDR3. With 10 bases clipped from V and 6 bases from J, the junction kept 15 bases outside the gene matches. From germline, CDR1 is MNHEY and CDR2 SMNVEV (reference sequence). The CDR3 loop reads CATRTQGGGSQPQHF. DNA for the CDR3: TGTGCCACCCGGACTCAGGGGGGTGGGTCTCAGCCCCAGCATTTT.

This CDR3 reads CASSPVNAEQYF. CDR3 nucleotides: TGTGCCAGCTCACCAGTTAACGCGGAGCAGTACTTC. V and J are TRBV18 and TRBJ2-7, with D unresolved. V was pared by 2 bases and J by 7 bases, with 9 bases between. There are 12 residues in the CDR3. CDR1 and CDR2 (germline): KGHSH, LQKENI.

The rearrangement joins TRBV5-4 to TRBJ2-7; 7 bases agree with TRBD1. Trimming took 0 bases from V and 0 from J; bases not matched to a gene: 3. There are 15 residues in the CDR3. The germline gives CDR1 SGHNT, CDR2 YYREEE (reference sequence). In nucleotides, the CDR3 is TGTGCCAGCAGCTTGGACAGGGGACCCTCCTACGAGCAGTACTTC. Protein product: CASSLDRGPSYEQYF. The whole variable domain, filled in from reference TRBV5-4 and TRBJ2-7, reads ETGVTQSPTHLIKTRGQQVTLRCSSQSGHNTVSWYQQALGQGPQFIFQYYREEENGRGNFPPRFSGLQFPNYSSELNVNALELDDSALYLCASSLDRGPSYEQYFGPGTRLTVT.

J is TRBJ2-1 and V is TRBV11-3, with 15 bases lining up with TRBD2. The trim removed 6 bases at V and 6 bases at J, leaving 12 bases unmatched. The CDR3 sequence is 18 residues long. Germline CDR1 reads SGHNT; CDR2 reads YENEEA. CDR3 in DNA: TGTGCCAGCAGTCGGACTAGCGGGAGGGCCGGTCCCCTCAATGAGCAGTTCTTC. Translation: CASSRTSGRAGPLNEQFF.

The rearrangement links TRBV5-1 to TRBJ2-3; 8 bases are a match to TRBD2. Germline assignment: CDR1 SGHRS and CDR2 YFSETQ. This CDR3 contains 16 residues. J gave up 2 bases and V 0 bases, and 5 bases lay outside the gene matches. For the CDR3, the DNA is TGCGCCAGCAGCTTGGATAGGACTAGCAACACAGATACGCAGTATTTT. This gives the protein CASSLDRTSNTDTQYF.

This chain links TRBV6-6 with TRBJ2-1, with TRBD2 matching 12 bases. CDR3 size: 15 residues. Germline V lookup: CDR1 MNHNY, CDR2 SVGAGI (reference sequence). The junction had 9 bases not matched to a gene; V was cut back by 8 bases and J by 7 bases. CDR3 region: CASRRTSGTLNEQFF. Written as DNA, the CDR3 is TGTGCCAGCCGTCGGACTAGCGGGACCCTAAATGAGCAGTTCTTC.

The rearrangement uses TRBV6-1 and TRBJ2-7; 7 bases agree with TRBD1. V gave up 2 bases and J gave up 6 bases; unmatched junction bases: 16. From germline, CDR1 is MNHNS and CDR2 SASEGT. This CDR3 is 17 amino acids long. DNA of the CDR3: TGTGCCAGCAGTGAACGTCGACGGGACAGATTATTTCCCGAGCAGTACGTC. Translating gives CASSERRRDRLFPEQYV.

The chain joins TRBV5-8 to TRBJ2-1; tentative D call: TRBD2 (5 bases). V gave up 0 bases and J gave up 8 bases, with 24 bases separating them. CDR3 length: 18 residues. Germline V gene data show CDR1 as SGHTS and CDR2 as YDEGEE. CDR3 DNA: TGTGCCAGCAGCTTGGCGAGCCTAGCCGATCCCTGGGTGGATGAGCAGTTCTTC. Protein: CASSLASLADPWVDEQFF.

The V gene is TRBV14, the J gene TRBJ2-7; 9 bases are shared with TRBD1. Germline V gene sequence: CDR1 SGHDN, CDR2 FVKESK. The CDR3 runs 16 residues. V gave up 4 bases and J gave up 0 bases; unmatched junction bases: 7. Here the CDR3 reads CASSLRQGGSSYEQYF. For the CDR3, the DNA is TGTGCCAGCAGCCTCCGACAGGGGGGGTCCTCCTACGAGCAGTACTTC.

The rearrangement joins TRBV7-2 to TRBJ2-3; TRBD2 matches 12 bases. The trim removed 4 bases at V and 10 bases at J, leaving 9 bases unmatched. CDR3 length: 15 amino acids. The germline V gene encodes CDR1 SGHTA and CDR2 FQGNSA. CDR3 sequence: CASSSRLAGDVSQYF. In nucleotides, the CDR3 is TGTGCCAGCAGCTCCCGACTAGCGGGAGATGTATCGCAGTATTTT.

For the CDR3, the DNA is TGTGCCAGCAGCCCTCCGACAGGGAAGAACACTGAAGCTTTCTTT. It yields the protein CASSPPTGKNTEAFF. This rearrangement joins TRBV7-2 to TRBJ1-1, with TRBD1 identical over 7 bases. CDR3 length equals 15 residues. The J segment lost 1 base and the V segment lost 5 bases, leaving 7 bases of the junction unmatched. Germline lookup yields CDR1 SGHTA and CDR2 FQGNSA.

The chain uses TRBV9 and TRBJ2-2, with D possibly TRBD2 on 5 matching bases. V lost 2 bases to trimming and J lost 6 bases, with 11 bases between them. Germline CDR1 SGDLS, CDR2 YYNGEE. The CDR3 is 14 amino acids. The CDR3 sequence: CASSVWESAGELFF. DNA for the CDR3: TGTGCCAGCAGCGTTTGGGAGTCGGCCGGGGAGCTGTTTTTT.

This sequence joins TRBV15 and TRBJ2-1; 11 positions agree with TRBD2. In germline, CDR1 is LNHNV, CDR2 YYDKDF (reference sequence). This CDR3 has 20 residues. The J segment lost 7 bases and the V segment lost 3 bases, leaving 20 bases of the junction unmatched. The DNA of the CDR3 is TGTGCCACCAGCAGGGATACTGCCGGGACTAGCGGATATTTAGGGAATGAGCAGTTCTTC. It codes for CATSRDTAGTSGYLGNEQFF.

The chain recombines TRBV11-2 with TRBJ1-2; a possible D gene is TRBD1 (5 bases). Per the germline V gene, CDR1 is SGHAT and CDR2 is FQNNGV. Trimming cost V 3 bases and J 5 bases, with 7 bases left between them. This CDR3 has 12 residues. The CDR3 sequence: CASSLAGYGYTF. In nucleotides, the CDR3 is TGTGCCAGCAGCTTGGCAGGGTATGGCTACACCTTC.